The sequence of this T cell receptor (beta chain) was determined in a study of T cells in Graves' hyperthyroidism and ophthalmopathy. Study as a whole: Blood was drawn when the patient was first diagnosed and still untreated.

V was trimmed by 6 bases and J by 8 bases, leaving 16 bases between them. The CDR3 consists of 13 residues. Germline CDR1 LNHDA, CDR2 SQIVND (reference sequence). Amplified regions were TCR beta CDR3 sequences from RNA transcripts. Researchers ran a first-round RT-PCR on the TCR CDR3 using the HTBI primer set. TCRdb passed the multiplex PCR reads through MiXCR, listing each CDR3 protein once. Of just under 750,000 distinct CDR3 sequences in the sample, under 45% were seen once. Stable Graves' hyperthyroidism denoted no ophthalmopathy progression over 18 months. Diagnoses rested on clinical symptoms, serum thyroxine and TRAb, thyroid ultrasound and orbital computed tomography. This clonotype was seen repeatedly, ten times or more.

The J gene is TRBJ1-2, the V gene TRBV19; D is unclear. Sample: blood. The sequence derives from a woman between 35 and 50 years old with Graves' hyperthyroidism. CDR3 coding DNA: TGTGCCAGTAGCGACCGGGGTAGCGGCGGCTACACCTTC. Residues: CASSDRGSGGYTF.